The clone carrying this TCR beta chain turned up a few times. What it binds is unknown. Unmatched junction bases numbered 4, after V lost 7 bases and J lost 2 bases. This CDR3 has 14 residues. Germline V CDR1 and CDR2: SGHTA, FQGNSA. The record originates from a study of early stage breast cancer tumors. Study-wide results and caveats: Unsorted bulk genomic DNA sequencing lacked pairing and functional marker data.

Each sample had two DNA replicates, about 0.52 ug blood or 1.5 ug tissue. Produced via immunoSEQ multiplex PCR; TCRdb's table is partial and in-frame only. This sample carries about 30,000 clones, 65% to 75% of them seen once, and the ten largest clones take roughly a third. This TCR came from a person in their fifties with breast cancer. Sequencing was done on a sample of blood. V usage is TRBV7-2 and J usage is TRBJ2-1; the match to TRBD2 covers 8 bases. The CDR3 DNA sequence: TGTGCCAGCACCCCGGGACTAGCCTACAATGAGCAGTTCTTC. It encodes CASTPGLAYNEQFF.